The T cell receptor (beta chain) under discussion was sequenced for a study of blood T cell repertoires in COVID-19. Study-level information: COVID-19 samples from acute and convalescent phases originated in the United States, Italy and Spain.

Germline V lookup: CDR1 SGHTA, CDR2 FQGTGA. There are 14 residues in the CDR3. Trimming left V 6 bases short and J 6 bases short, with 17 bases between. Original analysis: Reference gene primer amplification gave nucleated cell count estimates. Clones were sequenced by immunoSEQ multiplex PCR, and TCRdb holds only the in-frame ones, with some missing. That table furnishes V, J and clone size, whereas the DNA furnished D and trimming. The sample holds 200,000 or so clones, 75% to 90% seen once. The clonotype originates from a human donor in a cohort sampled during active COVID-19. This rearrangement joins TRBV7-3 to TRBJ1-1; possibly TRBD1 for D (5 bases). The sequencing input was peripheral blood. Here the CDR3 DNA reads TGTGCCAGCAGTCCCATGTCGGGACTTTCTGAAGCTTTCTTT. Amino acid sequence: CASSPMSGLSEAFF. Full variable domain (outside the CDR3, taken from reference TRBV7-3 and TRBJ1-1): GAGVSQTPSNKVTEKGKYVELRCDPISGHTALYWYRQSLGQGPEFLIYFQGTGAADDSGLPNDRFFAVRPEGSVSTLKIQRTERGDSAVYLCASSPMSGLSEAFFGQGTRLTVV.